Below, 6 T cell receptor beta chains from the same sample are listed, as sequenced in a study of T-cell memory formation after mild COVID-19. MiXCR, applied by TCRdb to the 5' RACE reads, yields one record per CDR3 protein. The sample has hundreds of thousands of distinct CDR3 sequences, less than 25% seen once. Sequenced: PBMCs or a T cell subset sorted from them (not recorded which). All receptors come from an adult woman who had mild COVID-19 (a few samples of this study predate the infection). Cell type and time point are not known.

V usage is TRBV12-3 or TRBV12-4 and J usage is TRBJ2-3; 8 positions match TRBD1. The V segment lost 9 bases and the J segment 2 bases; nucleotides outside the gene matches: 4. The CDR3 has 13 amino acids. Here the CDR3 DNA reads TGTGCCAGGTACAGGGGGACCACAGATACGCAGTATTTT. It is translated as CARYRGTTDTQYF.

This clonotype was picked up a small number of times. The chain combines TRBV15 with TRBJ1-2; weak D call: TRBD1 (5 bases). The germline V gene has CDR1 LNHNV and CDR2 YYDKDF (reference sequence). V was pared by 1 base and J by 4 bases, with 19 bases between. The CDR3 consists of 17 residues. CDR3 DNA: TGTGCCACCAGCAGAGGAGGGGACCGCCGTTTTACCTATGGCTACACCTTC. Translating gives CATSRGGDRRFTYGYTF. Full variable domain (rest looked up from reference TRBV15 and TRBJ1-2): DAMVIQNPRYQVTQFGKPVTLSCSQTLNHNVMYWYQQKSSQAPKLLFHYYDKDFNNEADTPDNFQSRRPNTSFCFLDIRSPGLGDTAMYLCATSRGGDRRFTYGYTFGSGTRLTVV.

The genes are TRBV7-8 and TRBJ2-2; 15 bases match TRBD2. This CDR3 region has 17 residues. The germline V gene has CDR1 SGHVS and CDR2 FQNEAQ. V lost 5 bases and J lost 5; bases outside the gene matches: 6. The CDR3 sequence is CASSGTSGRFGTGELFF. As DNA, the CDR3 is TGTGCCAGCAGCGGGACTAGCGGGAGGTTTGGGACCGGGGAGCTGTTTTTT.

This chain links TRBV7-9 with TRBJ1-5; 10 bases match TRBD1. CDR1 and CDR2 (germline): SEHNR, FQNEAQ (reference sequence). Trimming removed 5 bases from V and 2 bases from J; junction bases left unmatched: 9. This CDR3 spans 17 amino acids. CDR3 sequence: CASSHPPGTGGNQPQHF. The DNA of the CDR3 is TGTGCCAGCAGCCACCCCCCCGGGACAGGGGGCAATCAGCCCCAGCATTTT.

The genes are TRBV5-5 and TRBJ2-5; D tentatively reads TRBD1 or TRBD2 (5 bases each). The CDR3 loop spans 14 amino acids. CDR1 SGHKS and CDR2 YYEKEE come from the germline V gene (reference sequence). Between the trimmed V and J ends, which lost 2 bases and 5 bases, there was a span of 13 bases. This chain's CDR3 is CASSLGDHGETQYF. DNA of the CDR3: TGTGCCAGCAGCTTAGGGGACCATGGGGAGACCCAGTACTTC.

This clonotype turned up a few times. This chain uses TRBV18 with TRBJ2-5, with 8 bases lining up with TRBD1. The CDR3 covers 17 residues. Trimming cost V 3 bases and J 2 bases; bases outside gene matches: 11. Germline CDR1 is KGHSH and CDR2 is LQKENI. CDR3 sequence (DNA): TGTGCCAGCTCACCTCGCAAGACACAGGGGGGACAAGAGACCCAGTACTTC. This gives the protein CASSPRKTQGGQETQYF. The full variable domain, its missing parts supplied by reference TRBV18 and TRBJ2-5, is NAGVMQNPRHLVRRRGQEARLRCSPMKGHSHVYWYRQLPEEGLKFMVYLQKENIIDESGMPKERFSAEFPKEGPSILRIQQVVRGDSAAYFCASSPRKTQGGQETQYFGPGTRLLVL.